Described below is a single T cell receptor beta chain sequence and its context. What it binds is not known. Between the trimmed V and J ends, which lost 1 base and 2 bases, there was a span of 6 bases. There are 14 residues in the CDR3. In germline, CDR1 is SGHDN, CDR2 FVKESK. The data were taken from a study of cytomegalovirus exposure and HLA in healthy donors. Study-level results: The classifier was said to identify cytomegalovirus status with high specificity and sensitivity.

PCR employed 60 Vbeta and 13 Jbeta primers. This table comes from immunoSEQ multiplex PCR, and its TCRdb copy is limited to in-frame clones, with some not included. The data show about 150,000 clones, with around 73% seen just once and about 1.5% held by the top ten. The chain combines TRBV14 with TRBJ1-3; D not resolved. Sample: PBMCs. The source of this sequence is a woman between 18 and 29 years old in good health and CMV-seronegative. The CDR3 spells CASSQGHPGNTIYF. Written as DNA, the CDR3 is TGTGCCAGCAGCCAAGGACATCCTGGAAACACCATATATTTT.